This T cell receptor (beta chain) stems from a study of T cells in Graves' hyperthyroidism and ophthalmopathy. Study overall: Blood was drawn when the patient was first diagnosed and still untreated. Findings and caveats of the study: Most thyroid clonotypes with frequency above 0.001 were detected in blood.

Template material for amplifying TCR beta CDR3 regions consisted of RNA transcripts. TCR CDR3 regions were first amplified by RT-PCR with HTBI primers. Via MiXCR, TCRdb re-called the multiplex PCR reads, giving one row per CDR3 protein. The sample consists of fewer than 600,000 distinct CDR3 sequences, roughly 15% of them appearing once. Regarding this clonotype: Its antigen is not identified.

The trim removed 3 bases at V and 2 bases at J, leaving 2 bases unmatched. CDR3 length: 14 amino acids. Germline CDR1 is MNHNS and CDR2 is SASEGT. The chain combines TRBV6-1 with TRBJ1-1; 8 nucleotides match TRBD1. This TCR was recovered from a middle-aged woman with Graves' hyperthyroidism. Sequencing was carried out using blood. In nucleotides, the CDR3 is TGTGCCAGCAGTGAGACAGGGGTTAACACTGAAGCTTTCTTT. Its translation is CASSETGVNTEAFF.